The 24 T cell receptor beta chains in this list originate from one sample, sequenced in a study of CD8+ T cells in alopecia areata. cDNA reverse transcribed from extracted RNA served as the sequencing template. TCRdb's table, derived via immunoSEQ multiplex PCR, lists solely in-frame clones and lacks some. The sample contains about 270,000 clones, none of them singletons. Sorting of pooled cutaneous lymph node cells used CD4, CD8alpha, NKG2D, NKG2ACE and other markers. Sequencing was done on a sample of CD4+ T cells sorted from a lymph node. These receptors all stem from a C3H/HeJ mouse with alopecia areata. MHC haplotype of the strain: H2-k.

This clone was counted between two and nine times. The gene names here belong to mouse. The read stops 4 residues short of the end of the CDR3; the missing end is completed from the germline J gene. The V gene is TRBV1, the J gene TRBJ2-2, with 8 positions matching TRBD1. Germline assignment: CDR1 NSQYPW and CDR2 LRSPGD (reference sequence). This CDR3 spans 15 amino acids. V gave up 0 bases and J gave up 3 bases; unmatched junction bases: 0. The sequenced part of the CDR3 DNA is TGCACCTGCAGTGCAGAGGACAGGGACACCGGG. It specifies CTCSAEDRDTG. The full CDR3 protein reads CTCSAEDRDTGQLYF.

Concerning this clone itself: The gene names given are mouse names. The read finishes 4 residues shy of the CDR3 end, and the germline J gene is used to complete it. This chain uses TRBV13-3 with TRBJ2-2; 7 positions agree with TRBD1. Germline trimming cut 5 bases from V and 4 bases from J; bases unmatched to any gene: 5. CDR3 size: 14 residues. Germline V gene data show CDR1 as NNHDY and CDR2 as SYVADS. The CDR3 bases that were read are TGTGCCAGCAGGGAGGCAGGGGGCACCGGG. Protein sequence: CASREAGGTG. The whole CDR3 sequence reads CASREAGGTGQLYF.

This clone was recorded a few times. Genes and germline come from the mouse. The CDR3 is cut off 4 residues early in the read; its end comes from the germline J gene. The chain combines TRBV29 with TRBJ2-3, with 9 bases aligning to TRBD1. The CDR3 extends over 14 amino acids. Trimming at V came to 5 bases and at J to 3 bases, leaving 3 bases not matched to a gene. Germline V gene lookup returns CDR1 MSHET and CDR2 SYDVDS. The CDR3 bases that were read are TGTGCTAGCAGTCTCGGACAGGGGGCAGAA. Translating it yields CASSLGQGAE. Given in full, the CDR3 is CASSLGQGAETLYF.

As to this clone: Genes and germline come from the mouse. The read terminates 4 residues ahead of where the CDR3 ends, so the germline J gene completes it. The J gene is TRBJ2-3, the V gene TRBV19; D is possibly TRBD2 (5 bases). The CDR3 extends over 14 amino acids. Trimming removed 3 bases from V and 0 bases from J, with 8 bases in between. Looked up from germline, CDR1 is FNHDT and CDR2 is SITEND (reference sequence). The part of the CDR3 DNA that was read is TGTGCCAGCAGTAGGGCTGGGAGTGCAGAA. Its protein is CASSRAGSAE. The full CDR3 reads CASSRAGSAETLYF.

This clone occurred a few times. Gene names denote mouse genes. The read ends 4 residues shy of where the CDR3 ends; the end is completed using the germline J gene. The sample contains more than one DNA sequence encoding this CDR3. This chain links TRBV13-1 with TRBJ1-2, with TRBD1 as a possible D gene (6 bases). The CDR3 contains 12 residues. The ends were cut back, 5 bases at V and 2 bases at J, with 7 bases in the middle. CDR1 NSHNY and CDR2 SYGAGN come from the germline V gene. The DNA read from the CDR3 is TGTGCCAGCAGAACAGGGAACTCC. Its translation is CASRTGNS. The complete CDR3 sequence is CASRTGNSDYTF.

For this clone: The genes and germline here are from mouse. The CDR3 end is not reached by the read, which stops 4 residues before it; the germline J gene fills it in. Other nucleotide sequences in the sample specify the same CDR3. V gene TRBV19 combines with J gene TRBJ2-7; 9 bases are shared with TRBD2. This CDR3 region has 14 residues. The V gene's germline CDR1 is FNHDT and CDR2 SITEND (reference sequence). Incomplete CDR3 DNA: TGTGCCAGCAGTATATCTGGGGGGGTGTAT. This encodes CASSISGGVY. The CDR3 as a whole reads CASSISGGVYEQYF. Drawing the rest from reference TRBV19 and TRBJ2-7, the complete variable domain is GGIITQTPKFLIGQEGQKLTLKCQQNFNHDTMYWYRQDSGKGLRLIYYSITENDLQKGDLSEGYDASREKKSSFSLTVTSAQKNEMAVFLCASSISGGVYEQYFGPGTRLTVL.

This clone occurred a few times. Germline and genes: mouse. The read ends 4 residues before the CDR3 terminus; that terminus is restored from the germline J gene. The chain combines TRBV13-3 with TRBJ1-1; the match to TRBD1 covers 8 bases. The germline gives CDR1 NNHDY, CDR2 SYVADS. There are 15 residues in the CDR3. With V trimmed by 2 bases and J by 4 bases, 7 bases remained unmatched. CDR3 loop: CASSDRGRTGTEVFF. CDR3 DNA, as far as it was read: TGTGCCAGCAGTGACAGGGGGCGAACGGGCACA.

Note on this clone: Gene names are mouse gene names. The read ends 4 residues early relative to the CDR3; the germline J gene fills the gap. The V and J genes are TRBV5 and TRBJ2-3; 10 bases align to TRBD1. CDR1 and CDR2 (germline): LGHNA, YNLKQL (reference sequence). CDR3 length equals 15 residues. The CDR3 sequence: CASSQVGQGRETLYF. The CDR3 DNA, read in part, is TGTGCCAGCAGCCAAGTGGGACAGGGGAGAGAA.

This clone showed up just a few times. Gene labels here are mouse ones. The sequenced CDR3 bases are TGTGCCAGCAGTATAATTCTGGGGGACTATGCT. Its translation is CASSIILGDYA. The entire CDR3 is CASSIILGDYAEQFF. The gene calls are TRBV19 and TRBJ2-1, with TRBD2 matching 7 bases. The read gets to within 4 residues of the CDR3 end, and the germline J gene fills in the rest. From germline, CDR1 is FNHDT and CDR2 SITEND (reference sequence). After removal of 1 base from V and 2 bases from J, the junction contained 3 bases not matched to a gene. The CDR3 runs 15 residues.

This clone has only a few counts. Genes here carry mouse names. With the read ending 4 residues before the CDR3 end, the germline J gene is used to fill in that end. V is TRBV31 and J is TRBJ2-3; TRBD2 is a possible D gene (7 bases). This CDR3 is 15 amino acids long. Germline V gives CDR1 GKSSPN, CDR2 SITVG. Trimming stripped 1 base from V and 0 bases from J, with 11 bases between. The part of the CDR3 DNA that was read is TGTGCCTGGAGTCCGAGGGGGGGGAGTGCAGAA. As protein: CAWSPRGGSAE. The full CDR3 protein reads CAWSPRGGSAETLYF.

The table lists this clone with a few counts. The gene names given are mouse names. Other DNA sequences in the sample encode the same CDR3. The CDR3: CASSLTGGVQDTQYF. CDR3 DNA, as far as it was read: TGTGCCAGCTCTCTGACTGGGGGGGTCCAAGAC. The chain couples TRBV12-1 to TRBJ2-5; the match to TRBD2 covers 11 bases. The read falls 4 residues short of the CDR3 end, and the missing part is taken from the germline J gene. The CDR3 runs 15 residues. Germline lookup yields CDR1 SGHSN and CDR2 HYEKVE. The trim removed 1 base at V and 2 bases at J, leaving 1 base unmatched. Full variable domain (rest looked up from reference TRBV12-1 and TRBJ2-5): DSGVVQSPRHIIKEKGGRSVLTCIPISGHSNVVWYQQTLGKELKFLIQHYEKVERDKGFLPSRFSVQQFDDYHSEMNMSALELEDSAMYFCASSLTGGVQDTQYFGPGTRLLVL.

This clone has a handful of counts. Germline and genes here are mouse. The read is 4 residues too short to cover the CDR3 end, so that end is filled in from the germline J gene. V usage is TRBV5 and J usage is TRBJ2-3, with TRBD2 matching over 8 bases. Germline V gene sequence: CDR1 LGHNA, CDR2 YNLKQL (reference sequence). V lost 1 base and J lost 0; bases outside the gene matches: 6. CDR3 length equals 17 residues. The DNA read from the CDR3 is TGTGCCAGCAGCCAAGGCTGGGGGGTCCAAAGTGCAGAA. This gives the protein CASSQGWGVQSAE. The full CDR3 protein reads CASSQGWGVQSAETLYF.

In its sample, this clone was seen a few times. Genes here carry mouse names. The read stops 4 residues short of the end of the CDR3; the missing end is completed from the germline J gene. The V call is TRBV13-1, the J call TRBJ2-7, with D unclear. The germline V gene encodes CDR1 NSHNY and CDR2 SYGAGN. The CDR3 spans 13 residues. With 0 bases removed from V and 3 bases from J, the gap between germline ends came to 7 bases. The CDR3 bases that were read are TGTGCCAGCAGTGATGACACCCTCTAT. It encodes CASSDDTLY. The entire CDR3 sequence reads CASSDDTLYEQYF.

Regarding this clone: These gene names are mouse names. Read coverage stops 4 residues before the CDR3 terminus; the germline J gene supplies the remainder. Other DNA sequences in the sample encode the same CDR3. The chain links TRBV13-1 to TRBJ1-2; 9 bases fit TRBD1. Germline-derived CDR1 and CDR2 are NSHNY and SYGAGN. The CDR3 runs to 15 residues. Losses at the gene ends were 2 bases for V and 0 bases for J; bases not matched to a gene: 2. The sequenced CDR3 bases are TGTGCCAGCAGTGACCGGACAGGGGCAAACTCC. This codes for CASSDRTGANS. The full-length CDR3 reads as CASSDRTGANSDYTF.

This clone occurred a few times. Gene names are mouse gene names. With the read ending 4 residues before the CDR3 end, the germline J gene is used to fill in that end. This sample also contains other DNA sequences that code for the same CDR3. V is TRBV13-1 and J is TRBJ2-1, with a weak D call TRBD1 (5 bases). The CDR3 has 14 residues. Per germline, CDR1 NSHNY and CDR2 SYGAGN. Trimming shortened V by 2 bases and J by 0 bases, and 6 bases separated the two germline ends. CDR3 amino acids: CASSEDNNYAEQFF. Incomplete CDR3 DNA: TGTGCCAGCAGTGAGGACAATAACTATGCT.

This clone was found a few times. The listed genes are named as in mouse. CDR3 loop: CASSVDRGLAAETLYF. Partial CDR3 DNA: TGTGCCAGCAGTGTGGACAGGGGGCTTGCTGCAGAA. This chain joins TRBV13-3 and TRBJ2-3, with 11 positions matching TRBD1. Read data end 4 residues before the CDR3 end; the end is taken from the germline J gene. The CDR3 runs 16 residues. V lost 3 bases, J lost 2 bases, and 5 bases stayed unmatched. CDR1 is NNHDY and CDR2 is SYVADS in the germline V gene.

This clone appeared a few times. Gene names and germline match the mouse. Coverage ceases 4 residues before the CDR3 finishes, and the germline J gene fills in the end. Within the sample, other DNA sequences also encode this same CDR3. V and J are TRBV13-2 and TRBJ2-5; a possible D gene is TRBD2 (5 bases). Germline CDR1 and CDR2: NNHNN and SYGAGS (reference sequence). CDR3 length: 13 residues. Trimming cost V 1 base and J 2 bases, with 5 bases left between them. The CDR3 protein is CASGDLGQDTQYF. Incomplete CDR3 DNA: TGTGCCAGCGGTGATCTGGGCCAAGAC.

As concerns this clone: Gene names follow the mouse nomenclature. The sequenced fragment ends 4 residues before the CDR3 boundary, so the rest is inferred from the germline J gene. This chain joins TRBV13-1 and TRBJ2-2, with 10 bases that match TRBD2. Per the germline V gene, CDR1 is NSHNY and CDR2 is SYGAGN. This CDR3 is built from 15 residues. Here the CDR3 reads CASSDLGGRDGQLYF. The sequenced CDR3 bases are TGTGCCAGCAGTGATCTGGGGGGGCGCGACGGG.

There are a few counts of this clone. Here the gene names and germline are mouse. The read is 4 residues too short to cover the CDR3 end, so that end is filled in from the germline J gene. J is TRBJ2-7 and V is TRBV13-1; 11 positions match TRBD2. Germline CDR1 and CDR2: NSHNY and SYGAGN. The trim removed 3 bases at V and 3 bases at J, leaving 2 bases unmatched. The CDR3 contains 14 residues. The sequenced part of the CDR3 DNA is TGTGCCAGCAGTGTGACTGGGGGGGACTAT. Amino acid sequence: CASSVTGGDY. The CDR3 reads in full as CASSVTGGDYEQYF.

To note about this clone: Genes here carry mouse names. The read stops 4 residues short of the end of the CDR3; the missing end is completed from the germline J gene. The chain is built from TRBV13-3 and TRBJ2-1; TRBD1 is a possible D gene (6 bases). This CDR3 spans 13 amino acids. CDR1 NNHDY and CDR2 SYVADS come from the germline V gene. Trimming left V 3 bases short and J 5 bases short, with 9 bases between. Partial CDR3 DNA: TGTGCCAGCAGTGGGGGACAAAATGCT. This codes for CASSGGQNA. The entire CDR3 sequence reads CASSGGQNAEQFF.

This clone was observed a handful of times. The listed genes are named as in mouse. The read falls 4 residues short of the CDR3 end, and the missing part is taken from the germline J gene. Other DNA sequences in this sample translate to the same CDR3. The chain links TRBV17 to TRBJ2-7; TRBD1 matches at 12 bases. This CDR3 contains 14 residues. Germline V lookup: CDR1 MNHDT, CDR2 YYDKIL. V trimming: 6 bases; J trimming: 2 bases; junction bases outside the gene matches: 2. The CDR3 sequence: CASSRDRGPYEQYF. The CDR3 bases that were read are TGTGCTAGCAGCAGGGACAGGGGGCCCTAT.

This clone was seen only a few times. All gene names here are mouse names. The sample holds other DNA sequences that translate to the same CDR3. CDR3 protein: CASSDRDRGDTQYF. CDR3 bases read: TGTGCCAGCAGTGATCGGGACAGGGGAGAC. The V and J genes are TRBV13-1 and TRBJ2-5; 10 nucleotides line up with TRBD1. The observed sequence ends 4 residues before the CDR3 terminus, with the missing tail filled in from the germline J gene. This CDR3 region has 14 residues. Germline V CDR1 and CDR2: NSHNY, SYGAGN.

Worth noting for this clone: Gene names and germline refer to mouse. CDR3 loop: CASSDPGSYEQYF. CDR3 DNA (partial): TGTGCCAGCAGTGATCCAGGGTCTTAT. The rearrangement uses TRBV13-1 and TRBJ2-7; D perhaps matches TRBD1 (5 bases). The read ends 4 residues shy of where the CDR3 ends; the end is completed using the germline J gene. The CDR3 covers 13 residues. Germline assignment: CDR1 NSHNY and CDR2 SYGAGN.

Worth noting for this clone: The genes are named according to mouse. The read terminates 4 residues before the CDR3 end, so the remaining end is supplied by the germline J gene. This sample includes further DNA sequences coding for the same CDR3. The chain joins TRBV13-2 to TRBJ1-1; 7 bases are a match to TRBD1. The V gene's germline CDR1 is NNHNN and CDR2 SYGAGS (reference sequence). CDR3 size: 15 residues. V shed 0 bases, J shed 3 bases, and the junction held 5 bases outside the gene matches. CDR3 bases read: TGTGCCAGCGGTGATGCAGGGGGAGGGGACACA. The encoded protein is CASGDAGGGDT. The full CDR3 protein is CASGDAGGGDTEVFF.